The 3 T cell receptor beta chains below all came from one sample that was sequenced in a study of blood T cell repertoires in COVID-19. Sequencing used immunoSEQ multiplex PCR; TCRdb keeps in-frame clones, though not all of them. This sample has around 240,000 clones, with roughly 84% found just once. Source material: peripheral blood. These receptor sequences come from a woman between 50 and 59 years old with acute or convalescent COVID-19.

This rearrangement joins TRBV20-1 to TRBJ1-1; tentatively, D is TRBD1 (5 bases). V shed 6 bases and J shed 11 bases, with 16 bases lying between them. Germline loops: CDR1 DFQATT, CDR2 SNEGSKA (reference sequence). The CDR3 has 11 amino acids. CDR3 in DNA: TGCAGTGCCACCTACGGGGGGAGGGCTTTCTTT. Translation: CSATYGGRAFF.

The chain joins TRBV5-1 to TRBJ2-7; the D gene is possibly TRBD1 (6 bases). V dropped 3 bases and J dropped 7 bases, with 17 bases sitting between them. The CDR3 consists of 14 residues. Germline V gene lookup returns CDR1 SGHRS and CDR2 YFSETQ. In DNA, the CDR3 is TGCGCCAGCAGCTCCTCTGGGGGCGTTGGGGAGCAGTACTTC. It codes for CASSSSGGVGEQYF.

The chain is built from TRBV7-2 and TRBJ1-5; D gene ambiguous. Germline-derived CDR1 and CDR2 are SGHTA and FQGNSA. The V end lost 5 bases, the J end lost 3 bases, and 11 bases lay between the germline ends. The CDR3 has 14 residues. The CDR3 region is CASSRGHPNQPQHF. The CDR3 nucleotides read TGTGCCAGCAGCAGAGGTCACCCCAATCAGCCCCAGCATTTT.